The 29 T cell receptor beta chains reported below all come from one sample, sequenced in a study of brain T cells in children with intractable seizures. Produced via immunoSEQ multiplex PCR; TCRdb's table is partial and in-frame only. The sample lists 340,000 or so clones; about 94% were seen once. This sample's time point: blood from clinic visit 5 months post-surgery; TSC patient then seizure free. Specimen: peripheral blood, collected 4 to 5 months after surgery. The receptor source for this set is a boy less than two years old with tuberous sclerosis and intractable seizures.

The chain joins TRBV20-1 to TRBJ2-5, with D perhaps TRBD1 (6 bases). Trimming shortened V by 3 bases and J by 2 bases, and 13 bases separated the two germline ends. Germline CDR1 DFQATT, CDR2 SNEGSKA (reference sequence). The CDR3 loop spans 14 amino acids. As DNA, the CDR3 is TGCAGTGCTAGTCGGCAGGGGAAACAAGAGACCCAGTACTTC. Amino acid sequence: CSASRQGKQETQYF.

The chain is built from TRBV25-1 and TRBJ1-3; D gene unclear. CDR1 and CDR2 from the germline V gene are MGHDK and SYGVNS. Trimming removed 6 bases from V and 0 bases from J, with 3 bases in between. The CDR3 is made up of 12 amino acids. This CDR3 is CASSNSGNTIYF. CDR3 DNA: TGTGCCAGCAGCAACTCTGGAAACACCATATATTTT.

The chain joins TRBV2 to TRBJ1-2; D unresolved. This CDR3 has 15 amino acids. CDR1 and CDR2 (germline): SNHLY, FYNNEI. V gave up 7 bases and J gave up 0 bases, with 15 bases separating them. Written as DNA, the CDR3 is TGTGCCAGCATGGCGCACCTACTTACTAACTATGGCTACACCTTC. The encoded protein is CASMAHLLTNYGYTF.

V is TRBV7-3 and J is TRBJ2-7; D is tentatively TRBD1 or TRBD2 (5 bases each). Trimming left V 2 bases short and J 6 bases short, with 11 bases between. This CDR3 is built from 13 residues. CDR1 is SGHTA, CDR2 FQGTGA, per germline. The CDR3 sequence: CASSLGLGGEQYF. The DNA for the CDR3 is TGTGCCAGCAGCTTAGGCCTTGGGGGCGAGCAGTACTTC.

The chain uses TRBV5-1 and TRBJ1-2, with 8 bases that match TRBD1. Germline V gene sequence: CDR1 SGHRS, CDR2 YFSETQ. The trim removed 0 bases at V and 4 bases at J, leaving 14 bases unmatched. The CDR3 totals 18 residues. CDR3 DNA: TGCGCCAGCAGCTTGGAAGGCAGGGGGCTAATAGTGAGCTATGGCTACACCTTC. It yields the protein CASSLEGRGLIVSYGYTF.

In regard to this clone: Given a much more abundant clone one base away, this may be a read error. The same CDR3 also results from other DNA sequences found in this sample. The gene calls are TRBV7-2 and TRBJ1-1; D remains unclear. CDR3 length equals 13 residues. Between the trimmed V and J ends, which lost 1 base and 1 base, there was a span of 4 bases. Germline assignment: CDR1 SGHTA and CDR2 FQGNSA. The CDR3 spells CASSLEGNTEAFF. The CDR3 nucleotides read TGTGCCAGCAGCTTAGAGGGGAACACTGAAGCTTTCTTT.

J is TRBJ2-1 and V is TRBV6-4, with 10 nucleotides matching TRBD2. CDR3 length: 15 residues. The V gene end was trimmed by 6 bases and the J gene end by 5 bases; junction bases not matched to a gene: 7. CDR1 is MRHNA, CDR2 SNTAGT, per germline. CDR3 amino acids: CASSLSGRANNEQFF. The CDR3 DNA sequence: TGTGCCAGCAGCCTGAGCGGGAGGGCAAACAATGAGCAGTTCTTC.

The genes are TRBV5-5 and TRBJ2-5; TRBD1 matches at 7 bases. The CDR3 runs to 19 residues. From germline, CDR1 is SGHKS and CDR2 YYEKEE (reference sequence). The junction had 19 bases not matched to a gene; V was cut back by 2 bases and J by 3 bases. In DNA form, the CDR3 reads TGTGCCAGCAGCTTAAATCGCCCATGGACAGGAAATATGGAAGAGACCCAGTACTTC. It is translated as CASSLNRPWTGNMEETQYF.

The CDR3 DNA reads TGCGCCAGCAGCCCGGGTGGGGACAGGGTCTCCTACGAGCAGTACTTC. This codes for CASSPGGDRVSYEQYF. This chain joins TRBV4-1 and TRBJ2-7; 9 bases are a match to TRBD1. CDR3 size: 16 residues. V was pared by 4 bases and J by 0 bases, with 7 bases of the junction left unmatched. Looked up from germline, CDR1 is MGHRA and CDR2 is YSYEKL.

The V gene is TRBV6-5, the J gene TRBJ2-5, with D unresolved. Germline V gives CDR1 MNHEY, CDR2 SVGAGI. Trimming cost V 5 bases and J 5 bases, with 9 bases left between them. The length of the CDR3 is 12 residues. The CDR3 loop reads CASSSPGETQYF. As DNA, the CDR3 is TGTGCCAGCAGTAGTCCCGGGGAGACCCAGTACTTC.

The J gene is TRBJ2-5, the V gene TRBV2; 8 bases line up with TRBD2. Germline V lookup: CDR1 SNHLY, CDR2 FYNNEI. The CDR3 covers 15 residues. The J segment lost 5 bases and the V segment lost 2 bases, leaving 7 bases of the junction unmatched. For the CDR3, the DNA is TGTGCCAGCAGTGAAAGGACTAGCTTAACGGAGACCCAGTACTTC. The encoded protein is CASSERTSLTETQYF.

V is TRBV6-1 and J is TRBJ1-5; TRBD1 might be the D (6 bases). This CDR3 has 15 residues. Germline V gene data show CDR1 as MNHNS and CDR2 as SASEGT. V shed 2 bases and J shed 4 bases, with 12 bases lying between them. The CDR3 is CASSEWRGGNQPQHF. For the CDR3, the DNA is TGTGCCAGCAGTGAATGGAGGGGGGGGAATCAGCCCCAGCATTTT.

For the CDR3, the DNA is TGTGCCAGCAGCGTATCAGTCGGGAAAGAGGGGCGTGGAAACACCATATATTTT. This encodes CASSVSVGKEGRGNTIYF. The chain is built from TRBV9 and TRBJ1-3; D possibly corresponds to TRBD1 (5 bases). The CDR3 loop spans 18 amino acids. Trimming pared 1 base from V and 3 bases from J, leaving 20 bases between. Germline lookup yields CDR1 SGDLS and CDR2 YYNGEE.

The chain uses TRBV6-5 and TRBJ2-2; no clear D gene. With 0 bases removed from V and 7 bases from J, the gap between germline ends came to 15 bases. The CDR3 sequence is 16 residues long. In germline, CDR1 is MNHEY, CDR2 SVGAGI. The CDR3 DNA follows: TGTGCCAGCAGTTACTCAACGTCCTCCACGGGCGGGGAGCTGTTTTTT. This codes for CASSYSTSSTGGELFF.

V usage is TRBV9 and J usage is TRBJ1-6, with unresolved D. The CDR3 extends over 16 amino acids. Between the trimmed V and J ends, which lost 4 bases and 4 bases, there was a span of 15 bases. Per the germline V gene, CDR1 is SGDLS and CDR2 is YYNGEE. The CDR3 sequence: CASSREISAYNSPLHF. DNA of the CDR3: TGTGCCAGCAGCAGAGAGATTTCAGCATATAATTCACCCCTCCACTTT.

The genes are TRBV3-1 (or the pseudogene TRBV3-2) and TRBJ1-1; 9 nucleotides match TRBD1. This CDR3 is built from 13 residues. Germline CDR1 is LGHDT and CDR2 is YNNKEL (reference sequence). V trimming: 6 bases; J trimming: 4 bases; junction bases outside the gene matches: 3. CDR3 amino acids: CASSVTGGTEAFF. The CDR3 nucleotides read TGTGCCAGCAGTGTGACAGGGGGCACTGAAGCTTTCTTT.

The V call is TRBV9, the J call TRBJ2-1; 7 bases are shared with TRBD1. Germline values: CDR1 SGDLS, CDR2 YYNGEE. V lost 1 base, J lost 8 bases, and 9 bases stayed unmatched. This CDR3 spans 15 amino acids. CDR3 DNA: TGTGCCAGCAGCGTACAGACAGGGAGTTTAGATGAGCAGTTCTTC. Amino acids: CASSVQTGSLDEQFF.

The chain employs TRBV10-3 and TRBJ2-1; D remains unclear. V gave up 2 bases and J gave up 4 bases, with 9 bases separating them. The CDR3 spans 14 residues. From germline, CDR1 is ENHRY and CDR2 SYGVKD. The CDR3 bases are TGTGCCATCAGTGAGACGCAACAATACAATGAGCAGTTCTTC. Translated, it gives CAISETQQYNEQFF.

The chain is built from TRBV7-8 and TRBJ1-1, with 7 bases lining up with TRBD1. CDR3 length: 14 residues. Germline assignment: CDR1 SGHVS and CDR2 FQNEAQ. V lost 5 bases and J lost 6; bases outside the gene matches: 9. CDR3 sequence: CASSLRDRAAEAFF. CDR3 sequence (DNA): TGTGCCAGCAGCCTGCGGGACAGAGCAGCTGAAGCTTTCTTT.

This chain links TRBV10-3 with TRBJ2-2; no clear D. Trimming took 8 bases from V and 1 from J, leaving 5 bases between them. CDR3 length: 12 residues. From germline, CDR1 is ENHRY and CDR2 SYGVKD. The CDR3 DNA follows: TGTGCCATCGGCAGGAACACCGGGGAGCTGTTTTTT. This gives the protein CAIGRNTGELFF.

This chain joins TRBV12-3 or TRBV12-4 and TRBJ2-5, with a possible D match to TRBD2 (5 bases). V shed 3 bases and J shed 2 bases, with 7 bases lying between them. CDR3 length: 13 amino acids. The chain's CDR3 is CASSFGEQETQYF. CDR3 in DNA: TGTGCCAGCAGTTTCGGGGAACAAGAGACCCAGTACTTC.

V and J are TRBV7-2 and TRBJ2-7; maybe TRBD1 (6 bases). V lost 0 bases and J 2 bases, leaving 8 bases between the germline ends. This CDR3 region has 14 residues. Germline CDR1 reads SGHTA; CDR2 reads FQGNSA. For the CDR3, the DNA is TGTGCCAGCAGCTTAGCCCAGGGGCCCTACGAGCAGTACTTC. Its protein is CASSLAQGPYEQYF.

Only one count was recorded for this clone. J is TRBJ1-3 and V is TRBV18; unclear D gene. This CDR3 comprises 14 residues. V lost 3 bases to trimming and J lost 4 bases, with 10 bases between them. Per the germline V gene, CDR1 is KGHSH and CDR2 is LQKENI. Written as DNA, the CDR3 is TGTGCCAGCTCACCCATGGACTTGGGAAACACCATATATTTT. Its translation is CASSPMDLGNTIYF.

The chain combines TRBV2 with TRBJ1-5, with D uncertain. The CDR3 sequence is 14 residues long. Trimming cost V 6 bases and J 0 bases, with 9 bases left between them. Per the germline V gene, CDR1 is SNHLY and CDR2 is FYNNEI. The CDR3 DNA is TGTGCCAGCAGCGACATAGGTAGCAATCAGCCCCAGCATTTT. It translates to CASSDIGSNQPQHF.

The table lists this clone with a count of one. The rearrangement uses TRBV6-5 and TRBJ1-3, with D unclear. CDR1 and CDR2 (germline): MNHEY, SVGAGI. Between the trimmed V and J ends, which lost 8 bases and 4 bases, there was a span of 18 bases. The CDR3 has 15 residues. In DNA, the CDR3 is TGTGCCAGCGCCTCCTTGGACCTACCCGGAAACACCATATATTTT. It specifies CASASLDLPGNTIYF.

This chain uses TRBV6-6 with TRBJ1-2; TRBD1 matches at 9 bases. J lost 6 bases, V lost 4 bases, and 9 bases had no gene match. CDR3 length: 15 amino acids. CDR1 and CDR2 from the germline V gene are MNHNY and SVGAGI (reference sequence). The DNA for the CDR3 is TGTGCCAGCAGTTCCTCCGGGACAGGGAATGATGGCTACACCTTC. The encoded protein is CASSSSGTGNDGYTF.

The rearrangement links TRBV7-2 to TRBJ2-4; D is undetermined. CDR1 is SGHTA, CDR2 FQGNSA, per germline. The CDR3 spans 18 residues. Deletions cut 2 bases from V and 5 bases from J, with 22 bases between. The CDR3 nucleotides are TGTGCCAGCAGCTTAAATGGGTACCGCGCGGTTCGGGAAAACATTCAGTACTTC. As protein: CASSLNGYRAVRENIQYF.

The CDR3 is CASRRGGEGTDTQYF. The CDR3 nucleotides read TGCGCCAGCAGGAGGGGCGGGGAGGGTACAGATACGCAGTATTTT. The genes are TRBV10-2 and TRBJ2-3, with 7 bases matching TRBD2. The J segment lost 3 bases and the V segment lost 6 bases, leaving 9 bases of the junction unmatched. The germline V gene encodes CDR1 WSHSY and CDR2 SAAADI. The CDR3 totals 15 residues.

V gene TRBV10-1 combines with J gene TRBJ2-5; D remains unclear. Trimming took off 3 bases at V and 6 bases at J, with 11 bases between the two ends. The CDR3 is 13 amino acids. CDR1 is WNHNN, CDR2 SYGVQD, per germline (reference sequence). This chain's CDR3 is CASSESDKKTQYF. The CDR3 nucleotides read TGCGCCAGCAGTGAAAGTGACAAAAAGACCCAGTACTTC.